This is a list of T cell receptor beta chains from one sample in a study of T cells after yellow fever vaccination. Each CDR3 protein gets one entry after TCRdb re-called the 5' RACE reads with MiXCR. This sample has over 300,000 distinct CDR3 sequences, with over 4% found just once. Here the sequenced sample was PBMCs, taken 5 days after the yellow fever booster vaccination. These receptors came from a man aged 18 to 30 who received the YFV17D yellow fever vaccine. Both conserved end residues are part of each CDR3. A D gene is named only where the DNA matches it firmly. Size values are once, few and many counts, or a class for expanded clones, and some rows have none.

many	TRBV12-3/TRBV12-4	TRBJ1-1	.	TGTGCCAGCAGTTTTTGGGGAAACACTGAAGCTTTCTTT	CASSFWGNTEAFF
many	TRBV11-2	TRBJ1-1	TRBD1	TGTGCCAGCAGCTACATTACAGGGGTTCAGAACACTGAAGCTTTCTTT	CASSYITGVQNTEAFF
.	TRBV11-2	TRBJ1-1	TRBD1	TGTGCCAGCAGCTTAGGCGGACAGGGACAAGCTTTCTTT	CASSLGGQGQAFF
many	TRBV7-8	TRBJ2-3	.	TGTGCCAGCAGCTTGGGGCCAGATACGCAGTATTTT	CASSLGPDTQYF
many	TRBV5-1	TRBJ1-5	TRBD1	TGCGCCAGCAGCGCCGGGACAGGGAATCAGCCCCAGCATTTT	CASSAGTGNQPQHF
few	TRBV7-2	TRBJ2-3	.	TGTGCCAGCAGCTTAGCGGGGGGCCATCGTAAAGCGCAGTATTTT	CASSLAGGHRKAQYF
.	TRBV12-3/TRBV12-4	TRBJ2-5	.	TGTGCCAGCAGTAGACAGGCGAGTGGGACCCAGTACTTC	CASSRQASGTQYF
.	TRBV5-4	TRBJ1-1	.	TGTGCCAGCAGCTTGGGAGGCAGGTTCCTGAACACTGAAGCTTTCTTT	CASSLGGRFLNTEAFF
few	TRBV12-3/TRBV12-4	TRBJ2-3	.	TGTGCCAGCACCCCCATGAGGGAATACAGCACAGATACGCAGTATTTT	CASTPMREYSTDTQYF
.	TRBV7-2	TRBJ2-2	TRBD1	TGTGCCAGCAGCCCCCGGACAGGGGGCCCCACCGGGGAGCTGTTTTTT	CASSPRTGGPTGELFF
few	TRBV20-1	TRBJ1-2	.	TGCAGTGCCCCCATAAATGGGCCACCGGGGAATGGCTACACCTTC	CSAPINGPPGNGYTF
few	TRBV7-2	TRBJ1-1	.	TGTGCCAGCAGCCGAACCTACGGACAGACGACTGAAGCTTTCTTT	CASSRTYGQTTEAFF
few	TRBV30	TRBJ1-2	.	TGTGCCTGGGGACGGGAAAAAACTAACTATGGCTACACCTTC	CAWGREKTNYGYTF
few	TRBV5-4	TRBJ2-7	TRBD2	TGTGCCAGCAGGCGCGCGGGGGGCCCGTCCTACGAGCAGTACTTC	CASRRAGGPSYEQYF
.	TRBV6-5	TRBJ1-3	TRBD1	TGTGCCAGCAGTTACCTGAACAGGGGAGCGGGAAACACCATATATTTT	CASSYLNRGAGNTIYF
many	TRBV12-3/TRBV12-4	TRBJ1-2	.	TGTGCCAGCAGTTTGTTCCCCTCGGGGGGCTACACCTTC	CASSLFPSGGYTF
many	TRBV5-1	TRBJ2-1	.	TGCGCCAGCAGCCCGCCCGGGGGAGGAAATGAGCAGTTCTTC	CASSPPGGGNEQFF
.	TRBV10-3	TRBJ2-6	TRBD1	TGTGCCATCGCGGGACAGGGGGCTGGGGCCAACGTCCTGACTTTC	CAIAGQGAGANVLTF
few	TRBV28	TRBJ1-2	.	TGTGCCAGCAGCCCCCCCGCGGGGGAGGAGGGCTACACCTTC	CASSPPAGEEGYTF
few	TRBV12-3/TRBV12-4	TRBJ2-2	TRBD2	TGTGCCAGCTCGACGTGGACTAGCGGGGGCCATGCCCCTTTGAACACCGGGGAGCTGTTTTTT	CASSTWTSGGHAPLNTGELFF